This is a list of T cell receptor beta chains from one sample in a study of beta chain features in type 1 diabetes. The table came from immunoSEQ multiplex PCR; TCRdb's copy has only in-frame clones and leaves some out. The data show more than 250,000 clones, approximately 16% seen once. Sequences were obtained from naive CD4+ T cells from blood. The receptor set was obtained from a man in his late teens or twenties with type 1 diabetes. CDR3s include the opening cysteine and the closing phenylalanine or tryptophan. The D gene is left open where the match is weak. Rows may omit the clone size; those that give it use once, few, many or a size class.

NA	NA	TRBJ1-1	14	TRBV6-5	CASSSRLLNTEAFF	TGTGCCAGCAGTAGCAGGCTGCTGAACACTGAAGCTTTCTTT
TRBD2	NA	TRBJ2-7	16	TRBV6-6	CASSYSRLAGGYEQYF	TGTGCCAGCAGTTACTCGAGACTAGCGGGAGGATACGAGCAGTACTTC
TRBD1	few	TRBJ2-7	16	TRBV11-2	CASSLAPTGSSYEQYF	TGTGCCAGCAGCTTAGCCCCGACAGGGTCCTCCTACGAGCAGTACTTC
NA	NA	TRBJ2-7	15	TRBV21-1	CASSKERGPFYEQYF	TGTGCCAGCAGCAAAGAAAGGGGGCCGTTCTACGAGCAGTACTTC
NA	few	TRBJ2-1	15	TRBV4-2	CASSPRTLSYNEQFF	TGTGCCAGCAGCCCTCGGACTCTCTCCTACAATGAGCAGTTCTTC
TRBD1	few	TRBJ2-5	13	TRBV14	CASSHRGQETQYF	TGTGCCAGCAGCCACAGGGGGCAAGAGACCCAGTACTTC
NA	few	TRBJ1-2	14	TRBV13	CASSPQRGVYGYTF	TGTGCCAGCAGTCCTCAACGGGGGGTCTATGGCTACACCTTC
TRBD2	few	TRBJ2-1	17	TRBV30	CAWSGALAGAPYNEQFF	TGTGCCTGGAGTGGGGCACTAGCGGGGGCCCCCTACAATGAGCAGTTCTTC
NA	few	TRBJ2-7	15	TRBV6-6	CASSYLLGDTSEQYF	TGTGCCAGCAGTTACTTACTGGGGGACACCTCCGAGCAGTACTTC
NA	NA	TRBJ2-5	16	TRBV18	CASSPGSRGGEETQYF	TGTGCCAGCTCCCCCGGGTCGCGTGGGGGCGAAGAGACCCAGTACTTC
NA	few	TRBJ1-4	14	TRBV5-1	CASSSGNRGEKLFF	TGCGCCAGCAGCTCGGGAAACCGCGGTGAAAAACTGTTTTTT
TRBD2	NA	TRBJ2-3	16	TRBV5-1	CASSLVTAGAPDTQYF	TGCGCCAGCAGCTTGGTTACAGCGGGGGCCCCCGATACGCAGTATTTT
TRBD1	few	TRBJ1-5	16	TRBV2	CASRSRQGRSNQPQHF	TGTGCCAGCAGGTCTCGACAGGGTCGGAGCAATCAGCCCCAGCATTTT
NA	few	TRBJ1-5	14	TRBV6-6	CASRPGYSNQPQHF	TGTGCCAGCAGACCGGGTTATAGCAATCAGCCCCAGCATTTT
NA	NA	TRBJ2-7	15	TRBV4-1	CASRQTFDSSYEQYF	TGCGCCAGCAGGCAAACCTTTGACAGCTCCTACGAGCAGTACTTC
NA	NA	TRBJ1-5	15	TRBV19	CASSIRGQSNQPQHF	TGTGCCAGTAGTATCCGGGGACAAAGCAATCAGCCCCAGCATTTT